The 4 T cell receptor beta chains given below trace back to one sample, sequenced in a study of blood T cells in healthy people across ages. The second PCR ran about 6 to 11 cycles with a sample-barcoded 5' primer and J-beta primers. TCRdb reprocessed the 5' RACE reads via MiXCR and lists one record per CDR3 protein. The profile covers about 750,000 distinct CDR3 sequences, with less than 70% appearing a single time and approximately 40% taken by the ten largest. The specimen sequenced was blood. Every receptor here comes from a man at least 80 years old in good health.

This clonotype was picked up a small number of times. J is TRBJ2-5 and V is TRBV20-1; the D call may be TRBD1 or TRBD2 (6 bases each). The DNA end favors TRBJ2-7, so the J call may be wrong. CDR1 is DFQATT and CDR2 is SNEGSKA in the germline V gene (reference sequence). The CDR3 has 12 amino acids. DNA of the CDR3: TGCAGTGCCAACGGGGGCTCGTACGAGCAGTACTTC. The encoded protein is CSANGGSYEQYF.

V is TRBV7-9 and J is TRBJ2-7, with 7 bases matching TRBD2. The CDR3 runs 15 residues. Trimming took 7 bases from V and 5 from J; bases not matched to a gene: 14. The germline V gene encodes CDR1 SEHNR and CDR2 FQNEAQ (reference sequence). CDR3 protein: CASTAGGRASDEQYF. The CDR3 DNA follows: TGTGCCAGCACCGCCGGGGGGAGAGCCTCGGACGAGCAGTACTTC.

The gene calls are TRBV6-4 and TRBJ2-4; D is possibly TRBD2 (6 bases). The CDR3 runs 15 residues. Germline values: CDR1 MRHNA, CDR2 SNTAGT. V shed 0 bases and J shed 12 bases, with 18 bases lying between them. The CDR3 region is CASSDSELAKTSQYF. CDR3 nucleotide sequence: TGTGCCAGCAGTGACTCGGAACTAGCCAAAACCAGTCAGTACTTC.

This clonotype was observed a few times. V and J are TRBV28 and TRBJ2-5, with 9 bases identical to TRBD2. Trimming at V came to 3 bases and at J to 5 bases, leaving 7 bases not matched to a gene. This CDR3 has 15 residues. CDR1 MDHEN and CDR2 SYDVKM come from the germline V gene. DNA for the CDR3: TGTGCCAGCAGTTTGGGGCTAGCGGGACGGGAGACCCAGTACTTC. This gives the protein CASSLGLAGRETQYF.